The next 21 T cell receptor beta chains were all read from a single sample in a study of CD8 T cells in Susac syndrome. RNA amounts of about 0.5 to 1 ug underwent reverse transcription with random hexamers. TCRdb re-analysed the immunoSEQ multiplex PCR reads in MiXCR, keeping a single row per CDR3 protein. The data show about 130,000 distinct CDR3 sequences, nearly 95% seen once. Sequenced sample: CD4+ T cells from PBMCs. The receptors stem from a human donor in good health.

The genes are TRBV20-1 and TRBJ1-1; TRBD1 might be the D (6 bases). V lost 5 bases to trimming and J lost 11 bases, with 15 bases between them. Germline V CDR1 and CDR2: DFQATT, SNEGSKA (reference sequence). This CDR3 contains 11 residues. CDR3 residues: CSAVQGWEAFF. In nucleotides, the CDR3 is TGCAGTGCTGTCCAGGGGTGGGAGGCTTTCTTT.

This sequence joins TRBV12-3 or TRBV12-4 and TRBJ1-4; D gene unclear. V was trimmed by 4 bases and J by 8 bases, leaving 11 bases between them. CDR3 size: 13 residues. CDR3 bases: TGTGCCAGCAGTTATCGGATAGGAGAAAAACTGTTTTTT. It codes for CASSYRIGEKLFF.

The CDR3 is CASSYPGTLTGTQYF. In DNA form, the CDR3 reads TGTGCCAGCAGTTACCCCGGGACTCTTACGGGGACCCAGTACTTC. The V call is TRBV6-2 or TRBV6-3, the J call TRBJ2-5; D is possibly TRBD2 (6 bases). CDR1 is MNHEY and CDR2 is SVGEGT in the germline V gene. The germline V and J ends were trimmed by 2 bases and 7 bases, with 17 bases remaining between them. CDR3 length: 15 amino acids.

V is TRBV10-3 and J is TRBJ2-2; D is undetermined. Trimming stripped 4 bases from V and 0 bases from J, with 6 bases between. CDR3 length: 14 residues. Germline assignment: CDR1 ENHRY and CDR2 SYGVKD. The CDR3 region has the DNA TGTGCCATCAGTGTTACAGCGAACACCGGGGAGCTGTTTTTT. Amino acids: CAISVTANTGELFF.

V usage is TRBV3-1 and J usage is TRBJ2-6, with D uncertain. With 1 base removed from V and 0 bases from J, the gap between germline ends came to 10 bases. The germline V gene has CDR1 LGHDT and CDR2 YNNKEL (reference sequence). The CDR3 is 17 amino acids. The CDR3 bases are TGTGCCAGCAGCCAAGGGTCGCCAGGCTCTGGGGCCAACGTCCTGACTTTC. Amino acids: CASSQGSPGSGANVLTF.

The chain combines TRBV7-9 with TRBJ2-7; the D gene is possibly TRBD1 (6 bases). The CDR3 is 13 amino acids. V shed 6 bases and J shed 6 bases, with 15 bases lying between them. CDR1 and CDR2 (germline): SEHNR, FQNEAQ (reference sequence). This CDR3 reads CASRHGGSGEQYF. CDR3 nucleotide sequence: TGTGCCAGCAGGCATGGGGGCTCGGGCGAGCAGTACTTC.

The chain has TRBV29-1 and TRBJ2-7; D is undetermined. The CDR3 sequence is 15 residues long. Trimming pared 0 bases from V and 6 bases from J, leaving 18 bases between. CDR1 SQVTM and CDR2 ANQGSEA come from the germline V gene. CDR3 DNA: TGCAGCGTTGAAGAGACCCCGGGTGGTACCTTCGAGCAGTACTTC. It codes for CSVEETPGGTFEQYF.

This clonotype was observed once. CDR3 region: CASSLSGAGGNEQFF. DNA of the CDR3: TGCGCCAGCAGCTTGAGTGGAGCGGGAGGCAATGAGCAGTTCTTC. This chain joins TRBV5-1 and TRBJ2-1, with TRBD2 matching over 9 bases. Germline-derived CDR1 and CDR2 are SGHRS and YFSETQ. The V and J ends lost 1 base and 6 bases, in that order; junction bases with no gene match: 5. CDR3 length: 15 residues.

The chain recombines TRBV6-2 or TRBV6-3 with TRBJ1-2; D is possibly TRBD1 (6 bases). Trimming pared 2 bases from V and 3 bases from J, leaving 19 bases between. Germline CDR1 MNHEY, CDR2 SVGEGT. This CDR3 has 17 residues. The CDR3, as DNA: TGTGCCAGCAGTTACACCTTCCAGGGGTACGAGGACTATGGCTACACCTTC. It yields the protein CASSYTFQGYEDYGYTF.

The chain joins TRBV12-3 or TRBV12-4 to TRBJ2-4; 10 nucleotides agree with TRBD1. The J segment lost 8 bases and the V segment lost 4 bases, leaving 5 bases of the junction unmatched. The CDR3 has 14 amino acids. CDR3 protein: CASSSRDRGDIQYF. The CDR3 DNA reads as TGTGCCAGCAGTTCCCGGGACAGGGGTGACATTCAGTACTTC.

This clonotype was recorded only once. The V and J genes are TRBV19 and TRBJ1-5; D gene unclear. Trimming left V 10 bases short and J 3 bases short, with 13 bases between. The CDR3 has 13 amino acids. In germline, CDR1 is LNHDA, CDR2 SQIVND (reference sequence). The CDR3 DNA is TGTGCCACGACTGTTGGCTTCAATCAGCCCCAGCATTTT. Its translation is CATTVGFNQPQHF.

The chain couples TRBV6-6 to TRBJ1-2, with a possible D match to TRBD1 (5 bases). This CDR3 has 14 residues. V was clipped by 2 bases and J by 4 bases, with 11 bases between them. Germline V CDR1 and CDR2: MNHNY, SVGAGI (reference sequence). The CDR3 is CASSYGQGIYGYTF. The CDR3 coding sequence is TGTGCCAGCAGTTACGGCCAGGGAATCTATGGCTACACCTTC.

The CDR3 sequence: CASSSRGLVGETQYF. As DNA, the CDR3 is TGTGCCAGCAGTAGTAGGGGACTGGTGGGGGAGACCCAGTACTTC. The rearrangement links TRBV27 to TRBJ2-5; possible D gene TRBD2, 6 bases. The CDR3 runs 15 residues. V shed 5 bases and J shed 5 bases, with 18 bases lying between them. The germline V gene has CDR1 MNHEY and CDR2 SMNVEV (reference sequence).

The V gene is TRBV29-1, the J gene TRBJ2-5; weak D call: TRBD1 (6 bases). The V gene's germline CDR1 is SQVTM and CDR2 ANQGSEA. The CDR3 sequence is 12 residues long. With 4 bases removed from V and 5 bases from J, the gap between germline ends came to 11 bases. Here the CDR3 reads CSVGWTAETQYF. CDR3 sequence (DNA): TGCAGCGTTGGTTGGACAGCCGAGACCCAGTACTTC.

This rearrangement joins TRBV5-1 to TRBJ2-2; 12 bases agree with TRBD2. CDR1 SGHRS and CDR2 YFSETQ come from the germline V gene. The length of the CDR3 is 15 residues. The V segment lost 3 bases and the J segment 7 bases; nucleotides outside the gene matches: 4. This CDR3 reads CASSSTSGSVGELFF. The CDR3, as DNA: TGCGCCAGCAGCTCGACTAGCGGGAGTGTCGGGGAGCTGTTTTTT.

The gene calls are TRBV28 and TRBJ1-4; D is unclear. This CDR3 contains 15 residues. Trimming stripped 6 bases from V and 0 bases from J, with 11 bases between. CDR1 MDHEN and CDR2 SYDVKM come from the germline V gene. The chain's CDR3 is CASSSDGATNEKLFF. DNA of the CDR3: TGTGCCAGCAGCTCGGACGGGGCAACTAATGAAAAACTGTTTTTT.

The CDR3 reads CASSAKYEQYF. The CDR3 nucleotides are TGTGCCAGCAGTGCTAAGTACGAGCAGTACTTC. V usage is TRBV2 and J usage is TRBJ2-7, with D hard to call. Germline V gives CDR1 SNHLY, CDR2 FYNNEI. This CDR3 has 11 amino acids. Trimming took 4 bases from V and 4 from J, leaving 5 bases between them.

The V call is TRBV29-1, the J call TRBJ1-1; 8 nucleotides line up with TRBD1. This CDR3 has 13 amino acids. In germline, CDR1 is SQVTM, CDR2 ANQGSEA. J was trimmed by 1 base and V by 6 bases; bases with no gene match: 4. CDR3 residues: CSVYGQGNTEAFF. CDR3 DNA sequence: TGCAGCGTATATGGACAGGGGAACACTGAAGCTTTCTTT.

This sequence joins TRBV28 and TRBJ2-3; tentative D call: TRBD2 (6 bases). In germline, CDR1 is MDHEN, CDR2 SYDVKM. Trimming removed 6 bases at V and 5 bases at J, with 18 bases between. The CDR3 is made up of 15 amino acids. Here the CDR3 DNA reads TGTGCCAGCAGGAGTGGCGGGGCGGGAAAAGATACGCAGTATTTT. Its translation: CASRSGGAGKDTQYF. The whole variable domain, remainder taken from reference TRBV28 and TRBJ2-3, is DVKVTQSSRYLVKRTGEKVFLECVQDMDHENMFWYRQDPGLGLRLIYFSYDVKMKEKGDIPEGYSVSREKKERFSLILESASTNQTSMYLCASRSGGAGKDTQYFGPGTRLTVL.

This sequence joins TRBV27 and TRBJ2-5; D is perhaps TRBD2 (6 bases). CDR1 MNHEY and CDR2 SMNVEV come from the germline V gene (reference sequence). This CDR3 comprises 13 residues. V lost 5 bases and J 5 bases, leaving 12 bases between the germline ends. In DNA form, the CDR3 reads TGTGCCAGCAGTGTGGAGGGTTACGAGACCCAGTACTTC. Translating it yields CASSVEGYETQYF.

J is TRBJ1-1 and V is TRBV28; TRBD1 aligns across 7 bases. The CDR3 spans 14 residues. Trimming took 4 bases from V and 3 from J; bases not matched to a gene: 5. Germline-derived CDR1 and CDR2 are MDHEN and SYDVKM. CDR3 protein: CASSSDREYTEAFF. The CDR3 DNA reads TGTGCCAGCAGTTCCGACAGGGAATACACTGAAGCTTTCTTT.